One and the same sample provided the 23 T cell receptor beta chains below, sequenced in a study of cytomegalovirus exposure and HLA in healthy donors. Use of 60 Vbeta and 13 Jbeta primers characterized the PCR. Repertoires were generated with immunoSEQ multiplex PCR, while TCRdb's copy carries only in-frame clones and drops some. The sample lists roughly 130,000 clones; more than 80% were seen once. The sequencing sample was made of PBMCs. Receptor source: a male donor in good health and CMV-seronegative.

This chain links TRBV19 with TRBJ2-3; perhaps TRBD1 as D (6 bases). Germline lookup yields CDR1 LNHDA and CDR2 SQIVND (reference sequence). Trimming cost V 5 bases and J 0 bases, with 12 bases left between them. The CDR3 is 15 amino acids. CDR3 bases: TGTGCCAGTAGTGACAGGCCCTCTAGCACAGATACGCAGTATTTT. Protein product: CASSDRPSSTDTQYF. Full variable domain (outside the CDR3, taken from reference TRBV19 and TRBJ2-3): DGGITQSPKYLFRKEGQNVTLSCEQNLNHDAMYWYRQDPGQGLRLIYYSQIVNDFQKGDIAEGYSVSREKKESFPLTVTSAQKNPTAFYLCASSDRPSSTDTQYFGPGTRLTVL.

The V gene is TRBV5-6, the J gene TRBJ2-7; TRBD2 is a possible D gene (6 bases). Trimming cost V 2 bases and J 3 bases, with 12 bases left between them. CDR3 length equals 14 residues. CDR1 SGHDT and CDR2 YYEEEE come from the germline V gene. This CDR3 reads CASSFPQGGYEQYF. The CDR3 DNA follows: TGTGCCAGCAGCTTTCCCCAGGGAGGCTACGAGCAGTACTTC.

This sequence joins TRBV11-2 and TRBJ2-2; 7 positions agree with TRBD2. With V trimmed by 4 bases and J by 4 bases, 6 bases remained unmatched. Germline V lookup: CDR1 SGHAT, CDR2 FQNNGV. This CDR3 comprises 15 residues. The CDR3 is CASSYRTRTTGELFF. The DNA of the CDR3 is TGTGCCAGCAGCTATCGGACTAGGACCACCGGGGAGCTGTTTTTT.

In its sample, this clone was seen once. The J gene is TRBJ2-5, the V gene TRBV5-1; 8 nucleotides agree with TRBD2. Germline V gives CDR1 SGHRS, CDR2 YFSETQ. V was clipped by 0 bases and J by 4 bases; unmatched bases: 8. CDR3 length: 16 residues. This chain's CDR3 is CASSLAGGGAGETQYF. The CDR3 region has the DNA TGCGCCAGCAGCTTGGCGGGGGGGGGCGCAGGAGAGACCCAGTACTTC.

This clone was seen only a few times. The chain couples TRBV7-2 to TRBJ1-5, with a possible D match to TRBD1 (6 bases). Trimming cost V 5 bases and J 5 bases, with 13 bases left between them. The CDR3 sequence is 14 residues long. Germline V gene data show CDR1 as SGHTA and CDR2 as FQGNSA. The CDR3 DNA follows: TGTGCCAGCAGCGAAGGGGGGGGGCATCAGCCCCAGCATTTT. Its translation: CASSEGGGHQPQHF.

The chain links TRBV4-2 to TRBJ2-1, with D unresolved. V gave up 0 bases and J gave up 2 bases, with 8 bases separating them. Germline V gene data show CDR1 as LGHNA and CDR2 as YNFKEQ. The CDR3 runs 15 residues. The CDR3 is CASSQEALTYNEQFF. For the CDR3, the DNA is TGTGCCAGCAGCCAAGAGGCACTAACCTACAATGAGCAGTTCTTC.

V usage is TRBV5-6 and J usage is TRBJ2-1; 10 bases fit TRBD1. Per germline, CDR1 SGHDT and CDR2 YYEEEE. This CDR3 is 16 amino acids long. J was trimmed by 7 bases and V by 2 bases; bases with no gene match: 9. DNA of the CDR3: TGTGCCAGCAGCTTAGTTCAGGGACAGGGGAGGAATGAGCAGTTCTTC. It encodes CASSLVQGQGRNEQFF.

V is TRBV11-2 and J is TRBJ1-4, with TRBD1 matching over 8 bases. Germline CDR1 SGHAT, CDR2 FQNNGV. CDR3 length: 15 amino acids. V lost 5 bases and J lost 5; bases outside the gene matches: 7. The CDR3 loop reads CASSPQGTGNEKLFF. The CDR3 DNA sequence: TGTGCCAGCAGCCCACAAGGGACAGGCAATGAAAAACTGTTTTTT.

This sequence joins TRBV25-1 and TRBJ1-4, with D hard to call. The CDR3 is made up of 15 amino acids. V was trimmed by 8 bases and J by 6 bases, leaving 19 bases between them. Germline V gene data show CDR1 as MGHDK and CDR2 as SYGVNS. As DNA, the CDR3 is TGTGCCAGCCTAGTGGTGCCAGACTACCATGAAAAACTGTTTTTT. This sequence encodes CASLVVPDYHEKLFF.

The V call is TRBV7-2, the J call TRBJ2-1; D gene uncertain. Germline CDR1 is SGHTA and CDR2 is FQGNSA. The CDR3 totals 12 residues. V lost 2 bases and J lost 10, with 9 bases in between. This CDR3 is CASSLWSGEQFF. In DNA form, the CDR3 reads TGTGCCAGCAGCTTATGGAGTGGGGAGCAGTTCTTC.

The chain uses TRBV27 and TRBJ2-7, with TRBD1 matching 8 bases. CDR1 is MNHEY, CDR2 SMNVEV, per germline (reference sequence). The trim removed 4 bases at V and 2 bases at J, leaving 13 bases unmatched. The CDR3 loop spans 17 amino acids. The CDR3 DNA is TGTGCCAGCAGTTATTGGGGACCGGGACAGGCCCCCTACGAGCAGTACTTC. It translates to CASSYWGPGQAPYEQYF.

This clone was found once. The chain carries TRBV30 and TRBJ1-4, with a tentative D call TRBD1 (6 bases). This CDR3 region has 14 residues. From germline, CDR1 is GTSNPN and CDR2 SVGIG (reference sequence). V lost 0 bases to trimming and J lost 7 bases, with 12 bases between them. The CDR3 region is CAWSVGGRSEKLFF. In DNA, the CDR3 is TGTGCCTGGAGTGTAGGGGGAAGAAGTGAAAAACTGTTTTTT.

The V and J genes are TRBV18 and TRBJ2-7; 11 bases agree with TRBD2. Trimming at V came to 1 base and at J to 2 bases, leaving 7 bases not matched to a gene. Per the germline V gene, CDR1 is KGHSH and CDR2 is LQKENI. This CDR3 spans 17 amino acids. The CDR3 DNA follows: TGTGCCAGCTCACCACAAGTAGGGACTAGCGGAACCTACGAGCAGTACTTC. Its translation: CASSPQVGTSGTYEQYF.

The rearrangement links TRBV28 to TRBJ1-6; D is unresolved. CDR3 size: 15 residues. Trimming stripped 3 bases from V and 6 bases from J, with 12 bases between. The germline V gene has CDR1 MDHEN and CDR2 SYDVKM. The CDR3 coding sequence is TGTGCCAGCAGTTTGACCGGGGTTCTTAATTCACCCCTCCACTTT. It encodes CASSLTGVLNSPLHF.

Remarks on this clone: The junction departs from germline at one end; a sequencing error may be responsible. The rearrangement links TRBV28 to TRBJ1-6; no firm D call. The CDR3 length is 14 residues. CDR1 is MDHEN and CDR2 is SYDVKM in the germline V gene. The CDR3 sequence is CASSREHYSSPLHF. The CDR3 coding sequence is TGTGCCAGCAGCCGTGAGCACTATAGTTCACCCCTCCACTTT. The full variable domain, rest sourced from reference TRBV28 and TRBJ1-6, is DVKVTQSSRYLVKRTGEKVFLECVQDMDHENMFWYRQDPGLGLRLIYFSYDVKMKEKGDIPEGYSVSREKKERFSLILESASTNQTSMYLCASSREHYSSPLHFGNGTRLTVT.

The chain carries TRBV6-5 and TRBJ1-2, with D hard to call. Germline lookup yields CDR1 MNHEY and CDR2 SVGAGI. The CDR3 spans 13 residues. The ends were cut back, 6 bases at V and 2 bases at J, with 10 bases in the middle. The CDR3 loop is CASSPTPNYGYTF. The CDR3 DNA reads as TGTGCCAGCAGCCCAACACCCAACTATGGCTACACCTTC.

CDR3 region: CAWSLDRAEQYF. CDR3 nucleotides: TGTGCCTGGAGCCTGGACAGGGCCGAGCAGTACTTC. The chain uses TRBV30 and TRBJ2-7; 8 bases line up with TRBD1. Germline lookup yields CDR1 GTSNPN and CDR2 SVGIG (reference sequence). V lost 3 bases to trimming and J lost 6 bases; unmatched junction nucleotides: 4. CDR3 size: 12 residues. The full variable domain, completed using reference TRBV30 and TRBJ2-7, is SQTIHQWPATLVQPVGSPLSLECTVEGTSNPNLYWYRQAAGRGLQLLFYSVGIGQISSEVPQNLSASRPQDRQFILSSKKLLLSDSGFYLCAWSLDRAEQYFGPGTRLTVT.

The chain carries TRBV4-2 and TRBJ2-7, with 10 bases lining up with TRBD2. Looked up from germline, CDR1 is LGHNA and CDR2 is YNFKEQ. V trimming: 2 bases; J trimming: 7 bases; junction bases outside the gene matches: 2. This CDR3 is built from 13 residues. CDR3 protein: CASSQTSGVEQYF. Here the CDR3 DNA reads TGTGCCAGCAGCCAAACTAGCGGGGTGGAGCAGTACTTC.

This clone came up a few times. The chain employs TRBV28 and TRBJ1-3; 9 nucleotides line up with TRBD1. V lost 6 bases and J lost 4; bases outside the gene matches: 16. Per the germline V gene, CDR1 is MDHEN and CDR2 is SYDVKM. This CDR3 contains 18 residues. The CDR3 region is CASRPPDGRDREGNTIYF. The CDR3 DNA follows: TGTGCCAGCAGACCCCCCGATGGCCGGGACAGGGAGGGAAACACCATATATTTT.

This chain links TRBV4-1 with TRBJ2-7, with 10 bases that match TRBD1. The CDR3 loop spans 15 amino acids. The germline gives CDR1 MGHRA, CDR2 YSYEKL. The junction had 5 bases not matched to a gene; V was cut back by 3 bases and J by 3 bases. In nucleotides, the CDR3 is TGCGCCAGCAGCCACCGGGACAGGGGTCGCTACGAGCAGTACTTC. It yields the protein CASSHRDRGRYEQYF.

The rearrangement links TRBV2 to TRBJ1-2; D perhaps matches TRBD1 (6 bases). Germline V gives CDR1 SNHLY, CDR2 FYNNEI. This CDR3 is 13 amino acids long. Trimming removed 3 bases at V and 10 bases at J, with 15 bases between. CDR3 bases: TGTGCCAGCAGTGACAGGGGCCCTGTGATCTACACCTTC. This codes for CASSDRGPVIYTF. Full variable domain (missing parts from reference TRBV2 and TRBJ1-2): EPEVTQTPSHQVTQMGQEVILRCVPISNHLYFYWYRQILGQKVEFLVSFYNNEISEKSEIFDDQFSVERPDGSNFTLKIRSTKLEDSAMYFCASSDRGPVIYTFGSGTRLTVV.

This clone was seen a handful of times. This chain joins TRBV2 and TRBJ1-2; D gene ambiguous. The germline V and J ends were trimmed by 7 bases and 2 bases, with 14 bases remaining between them. This CDR3 is 14 amino acids long. Germline V gives CDR1 SNHLY, CDR2 FYNNEI. CDR3: CASTERRANYGYTF. The CDR3 DNA reads TGTGCCAGCACCGAAAGGAGGGCAAACTATGGCTACACCTTC.

The chain carries TRBV5-5 and TRBJ2-1, with D perhaps TRBD2 (5 bases). CDR1 and CDR2 (germline): SGHKS, YYEKEE (reference sequence). There are 15 residues in the CDR3. Between the trimmed V and J ends, which lost 0 bases and 5 bases, there was a span of 12 bases. The CDR3 here is CASSLALAPHNEQFF. The CDR3 DNA follows: TGTGCCAGCAGCTTGGCGCTAGCACCCCACAATGAGCAGTTCTTC.